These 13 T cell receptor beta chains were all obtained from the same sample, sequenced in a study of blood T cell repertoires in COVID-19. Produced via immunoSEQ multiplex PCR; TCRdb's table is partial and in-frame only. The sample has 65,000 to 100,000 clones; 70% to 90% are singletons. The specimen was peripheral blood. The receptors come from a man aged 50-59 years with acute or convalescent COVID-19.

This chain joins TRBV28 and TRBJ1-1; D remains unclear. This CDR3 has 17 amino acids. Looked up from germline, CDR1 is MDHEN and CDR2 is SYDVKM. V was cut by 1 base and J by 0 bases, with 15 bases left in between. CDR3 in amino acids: CASSLYSPDSMNTEAFF. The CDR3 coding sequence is TGTGCCAGCAGTTTATATTCCCCAGACTCCATGAACACTGAAGCTTTCTTT.

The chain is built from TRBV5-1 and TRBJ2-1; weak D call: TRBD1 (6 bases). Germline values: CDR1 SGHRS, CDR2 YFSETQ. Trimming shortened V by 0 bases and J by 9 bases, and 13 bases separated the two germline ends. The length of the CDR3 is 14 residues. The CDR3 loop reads CASSLGWDKGEQFF. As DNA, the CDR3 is TGCGCCAGCAGCTTGGGGTGGGACAAGGGTGAGCAGTTCTTC.

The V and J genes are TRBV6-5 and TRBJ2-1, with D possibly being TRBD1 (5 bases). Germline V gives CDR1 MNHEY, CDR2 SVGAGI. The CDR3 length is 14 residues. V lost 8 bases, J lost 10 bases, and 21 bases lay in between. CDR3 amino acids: CASSGPGLPPEQFF. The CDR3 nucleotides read TGTGCCAGCTCAGGGCCCGGGTTGCCCCCCGAGCAGTTCTTC.

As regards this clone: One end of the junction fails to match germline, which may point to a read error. CDR3 protein: CASSDGTGVIFF. The DNA for the CDR3 is TGTGCCAGCAGCGACGGGACGGGAGTCATTTTTTTT. The chain links TRBV7-9 to TRBJ1-5, with a weak D call TRBD1 (5 bases). Germline CDR1 is SEHNR and CDR2 is FQNEAQ (reference sequence). CDR3 size: 12 residues.

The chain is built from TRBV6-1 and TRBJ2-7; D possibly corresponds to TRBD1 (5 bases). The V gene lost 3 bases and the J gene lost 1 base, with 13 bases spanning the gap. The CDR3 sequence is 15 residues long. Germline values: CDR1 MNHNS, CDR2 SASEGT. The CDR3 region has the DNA TGTGCCAGCAGTGATAGGTGGCAGGGTTCCTACGAGCAGTACGTC. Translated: CASSDRWQGSYEQYV.

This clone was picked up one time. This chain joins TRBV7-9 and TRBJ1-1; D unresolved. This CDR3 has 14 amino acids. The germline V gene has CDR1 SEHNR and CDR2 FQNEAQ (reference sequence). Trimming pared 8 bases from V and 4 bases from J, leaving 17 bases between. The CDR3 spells CASSQAGAGTEAFF. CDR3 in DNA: TGTGCCAGCTCCCAAGCGGGTGCGGGCACTGAAGCTTTCTTT.

The chain's CDR3 is CASGLTGNTEAFF. CDR3 DNA sequence: TGTGCTAGTGGTTTGACCGGGAACACTGAAGCTTTCTTT. V usage is TRBV12-5 and J usage is TRBJ1-1; no definite D call. This CDR3 has 13 residues. The V end was cut by 2 bases, the J end by 1 base, with 5 bases between. From germline, CDR1 is LGHNT and CDR2 FRNRAP.

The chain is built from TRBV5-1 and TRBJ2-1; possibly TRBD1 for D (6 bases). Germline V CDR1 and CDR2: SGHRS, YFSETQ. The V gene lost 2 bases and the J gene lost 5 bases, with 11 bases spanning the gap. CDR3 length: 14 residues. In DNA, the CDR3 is TGCGCCAGCAGCTTTGGGGGCTTTAACAATGAGCAGTTCTTC. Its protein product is CASSFGGFNNEQFF.

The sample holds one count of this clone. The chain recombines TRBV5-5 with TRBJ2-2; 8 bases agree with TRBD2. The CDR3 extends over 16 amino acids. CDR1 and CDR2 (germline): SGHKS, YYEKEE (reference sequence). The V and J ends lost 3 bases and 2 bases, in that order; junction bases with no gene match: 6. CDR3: CASSWTGGVNTGELFF. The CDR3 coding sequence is TGTGCCAGCAGCTGGACCGGGGGGGTTAACACCGGGGAGCTGTTTTTT.

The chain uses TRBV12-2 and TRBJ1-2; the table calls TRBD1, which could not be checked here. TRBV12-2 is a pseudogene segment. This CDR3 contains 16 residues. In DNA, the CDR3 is TGTGCAAGTCGCCAACCTAGACAGGGCGCTTTCGGGGGCTACACCTTC. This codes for CASRQPRQGAFGGYTF.

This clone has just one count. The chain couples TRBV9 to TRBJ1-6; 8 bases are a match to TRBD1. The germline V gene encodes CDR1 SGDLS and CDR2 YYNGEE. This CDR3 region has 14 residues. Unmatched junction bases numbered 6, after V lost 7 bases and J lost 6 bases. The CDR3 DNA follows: TGTGCCAGCGCTGGACAGGGTGCTAATTCACCCCTCCACTTT. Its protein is CASAGQGANSPLHF. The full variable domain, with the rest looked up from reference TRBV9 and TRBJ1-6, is DSGVTQTPKHLITATGQRVTLRCSPRSGDLSVYWYQQSLDQGLQFLIQYYNGEERAKGNILERFSAQQFPDLHSELNLSSLELGDSALYFCASAGQGANSPLHFGNGTRLTVT.

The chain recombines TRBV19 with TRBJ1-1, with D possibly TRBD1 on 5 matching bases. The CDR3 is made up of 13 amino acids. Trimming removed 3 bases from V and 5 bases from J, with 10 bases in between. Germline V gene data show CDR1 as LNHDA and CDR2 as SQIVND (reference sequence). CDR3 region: CASSIGAGTEAFF. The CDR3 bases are TGTGCCAGTAGTATTGGGGCAGGGACTGAAGCTTTCTTT. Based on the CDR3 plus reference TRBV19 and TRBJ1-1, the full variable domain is DGGITQSPKYLFRKEGQNVTLSCEQNLNHDAMYWYRQDPGQGLRLIYYSQIVNDFQKGDIAEGYSVSREKKESFPLTVTSAQKNPTAFYLCASSIGAGTEAFFGQGTRLTVV.

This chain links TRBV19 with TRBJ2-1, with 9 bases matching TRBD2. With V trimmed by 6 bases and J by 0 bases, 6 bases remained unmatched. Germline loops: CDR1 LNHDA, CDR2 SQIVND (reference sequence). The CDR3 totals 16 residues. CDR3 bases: TGTGCCAGTAGGCGTAGCGGGGGTTCCTCCTACAATGAGCAGTTCTTC. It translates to CASRRSGGSSYNEQFF.